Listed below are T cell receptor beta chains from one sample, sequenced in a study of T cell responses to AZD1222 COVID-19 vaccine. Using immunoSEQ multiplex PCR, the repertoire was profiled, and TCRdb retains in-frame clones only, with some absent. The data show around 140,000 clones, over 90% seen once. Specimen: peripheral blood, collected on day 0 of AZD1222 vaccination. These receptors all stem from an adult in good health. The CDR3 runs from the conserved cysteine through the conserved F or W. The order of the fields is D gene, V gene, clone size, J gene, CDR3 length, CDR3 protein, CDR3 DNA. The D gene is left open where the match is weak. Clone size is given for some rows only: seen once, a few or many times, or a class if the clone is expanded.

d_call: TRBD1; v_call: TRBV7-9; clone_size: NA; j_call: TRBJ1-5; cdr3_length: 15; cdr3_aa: CASSSDRASNQPQHF; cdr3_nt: TGTGCCAGCAGTTCTGACAGGGCCTCCAATCAGCCCCAGCATTTT
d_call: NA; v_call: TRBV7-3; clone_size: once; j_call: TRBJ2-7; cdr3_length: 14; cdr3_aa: CASSNQGPSYEQYF; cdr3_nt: TGTGCCAGCAGCAACCAGGGACCTTCCTACGAGCAGTACTTC
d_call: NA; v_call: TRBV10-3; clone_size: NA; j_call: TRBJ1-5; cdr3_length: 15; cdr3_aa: CAISESREGDQPQHF; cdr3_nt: TGTGCCATCAGTGAGTCTAGGGAGGGTGATCAGCCCCAGCATTTT
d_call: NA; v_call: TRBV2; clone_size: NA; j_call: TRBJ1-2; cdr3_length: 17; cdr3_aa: CASILPVRDNSNYGYTF; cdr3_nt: TGTGCCAGCATCCTCCCGGTTCGGGACAACTCTAACTATGGCTACACCTTC
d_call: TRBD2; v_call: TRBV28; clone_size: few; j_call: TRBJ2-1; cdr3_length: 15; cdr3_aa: CASSQLAGDANEQFF; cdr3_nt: TGTGCCAGCAGTCAACTAGCGGGAGATGCCAATGAGCAGTTCTTC
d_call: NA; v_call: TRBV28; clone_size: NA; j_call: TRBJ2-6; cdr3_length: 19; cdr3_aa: CASSPLQWAANSGANVLTF; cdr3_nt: TGTGCCAGCAGCCCTCTCCAGTGGGCAGCGAACTCTGGGGCCAACGTCCTGACTTTC
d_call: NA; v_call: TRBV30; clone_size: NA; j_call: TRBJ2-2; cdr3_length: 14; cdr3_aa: CAWRGVMNTGELFF; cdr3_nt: TGTGCCTGGAGGGGGGTGATGAACACCGGGGAGCTGTTTTTT
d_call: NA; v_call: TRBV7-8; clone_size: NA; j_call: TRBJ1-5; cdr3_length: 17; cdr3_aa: CASSPAGATDSNQPQHF; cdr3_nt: TGTGCCAGCAGCCCAGCGGGGGCTACCGATAGCAATCAGCCCCAGCATTTT
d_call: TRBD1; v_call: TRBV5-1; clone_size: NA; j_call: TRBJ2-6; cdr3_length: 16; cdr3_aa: CASSPRTGDGANVLTF; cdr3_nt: TGCGCCAGCAGCCCCAGAACAGGGGACGGGGCCAACGTCCTGACTTTC
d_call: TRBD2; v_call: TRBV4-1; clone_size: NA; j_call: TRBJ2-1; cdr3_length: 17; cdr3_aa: CASSQDSGLAREGEQFF; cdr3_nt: TGCGCCAGCAGCCAAGATTCGGGACTAGCGAGAGAGGGTGAGCAGTTCTTC
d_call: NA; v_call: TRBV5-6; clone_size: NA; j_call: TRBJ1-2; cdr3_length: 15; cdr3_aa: CASSLVQGESYGYTF; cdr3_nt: TGTGCCAGCAGCTTGGTACAGGGTGAGAGCTATGGCTACACCTTC
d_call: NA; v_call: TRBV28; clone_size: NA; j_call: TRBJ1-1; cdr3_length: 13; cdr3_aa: CASRDSGVTEAFF; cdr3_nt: TGTGCCAGCAGGGACTCAGGGGTTACTGAAGCTTTCTTT
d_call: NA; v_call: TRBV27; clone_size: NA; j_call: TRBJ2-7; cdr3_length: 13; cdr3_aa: CASSLRESYEQYF; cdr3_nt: TGTGCCAGCAGTTTGAGGGAGTCCTACGAGCAGTACTTC
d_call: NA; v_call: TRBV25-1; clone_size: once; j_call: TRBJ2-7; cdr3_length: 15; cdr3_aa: CASSELGAVYYEQYF; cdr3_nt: TGTGCCAGCAGTGAATTAGGGGCTGTATACTACGAGCAGTACTTC
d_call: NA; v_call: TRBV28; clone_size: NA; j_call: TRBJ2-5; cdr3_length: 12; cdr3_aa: CASSLVRETQYF; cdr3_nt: TGTGCCAGCAGTTTGGTACGGGAGACCCAGTACTTC
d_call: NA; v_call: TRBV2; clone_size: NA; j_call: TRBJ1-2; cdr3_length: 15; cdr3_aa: CASIRELTPNYGYTF; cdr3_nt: TGTGCCAGCATCCGGGAGCTCACTCCTAACTATGGCTACACCTTC
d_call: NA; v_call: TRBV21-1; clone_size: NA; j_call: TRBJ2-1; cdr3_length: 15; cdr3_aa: CASSKEEEGNNEQFF; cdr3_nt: TGTGCCAGCAGCAAAGAGGAGGAGGGTAACAATGAGCAGTTCTTC
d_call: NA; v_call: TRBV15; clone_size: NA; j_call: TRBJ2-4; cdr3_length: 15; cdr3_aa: CATSPVGGSKNIQYF; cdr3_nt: TGTGCCACCAGCCCGGTGGGGGGTTCCAAAAACATTCAGTACTTC
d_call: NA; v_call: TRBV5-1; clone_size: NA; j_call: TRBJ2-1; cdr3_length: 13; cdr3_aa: CASSLIPGNEQFF; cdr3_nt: TGCGCCAGCAGCTTGATCCCGGGCAATGAGCAGTTCTTC
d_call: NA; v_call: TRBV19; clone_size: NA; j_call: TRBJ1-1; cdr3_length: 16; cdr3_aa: CASSIDIRGMNTEAFF; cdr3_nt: TGTGCCAGTAGTATAGACATACGGGGAATGAACACTGAAGCTTTCTTT
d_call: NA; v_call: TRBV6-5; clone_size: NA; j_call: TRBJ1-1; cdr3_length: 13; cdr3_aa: CASSYGGGTEAFF; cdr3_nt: TGTGCCAGCAGTTACGGGGGAGGAACTGAAGCTTTCTTT
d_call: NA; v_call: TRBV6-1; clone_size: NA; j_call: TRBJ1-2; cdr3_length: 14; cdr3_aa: CASSEGGNNYGYTF; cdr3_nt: TGTGCCAGCAGTGAAGGCGGAAATAACTATGGCTACACCTTC
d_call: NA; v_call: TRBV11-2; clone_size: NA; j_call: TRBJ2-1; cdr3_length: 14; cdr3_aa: CASSLVAPGAEQFF; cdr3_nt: TGTGCCAGCAGCTTAGTGGCCCCGGGGGCCGAGCAGTTCTTC
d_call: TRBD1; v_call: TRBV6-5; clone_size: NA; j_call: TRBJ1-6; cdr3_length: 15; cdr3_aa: CASRTGVTYNSPLHF; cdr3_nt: TGTGCCAGCAGGACAGGGGTGACCTATAATTCACCCCTCCACTTT
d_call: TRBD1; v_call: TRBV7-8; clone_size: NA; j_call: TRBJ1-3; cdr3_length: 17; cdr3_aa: CASSLGNRGSAGNTIYF; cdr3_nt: TGTGCCAGCAGCTTAGGAAACAGGGGGAGCGCTGGAAACACCATATATTTT
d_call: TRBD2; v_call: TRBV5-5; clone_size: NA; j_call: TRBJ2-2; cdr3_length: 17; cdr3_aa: CASSLVVSGRVGGELFF; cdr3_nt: TGTGCCAGCAGCTTGGTTGTTAGCGGGAGGGTTGGCGGGGAGCTGTTTTTT
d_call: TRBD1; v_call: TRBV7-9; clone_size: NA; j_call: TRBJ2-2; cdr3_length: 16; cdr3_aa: CASNSRGQGNTGELFF; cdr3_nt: TGTGCCAGCAACTCCCGAGGACAGGGAAACACCGGGGAGCTGTTTTTT
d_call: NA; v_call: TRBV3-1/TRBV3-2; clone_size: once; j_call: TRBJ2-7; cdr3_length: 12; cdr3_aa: CASSQWVHEQYF; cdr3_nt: TGTGCCAGCAGCCAATGGGTCCACGAGCAGTACTTC
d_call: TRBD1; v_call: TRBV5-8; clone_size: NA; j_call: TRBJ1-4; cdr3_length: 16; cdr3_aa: CASSRDRGWPDEKLFF; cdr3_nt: TGTGCCAGCAGCCGGGACAGGGGGTGGCCTGATGAAAAACTGTTTTTT
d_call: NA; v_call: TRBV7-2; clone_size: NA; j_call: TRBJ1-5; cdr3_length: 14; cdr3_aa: CASSLRGGDQPQHF; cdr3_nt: TGTGCCAGCAGCCTCAGGGGTGGAGATCAGCCCCAGCATTTT
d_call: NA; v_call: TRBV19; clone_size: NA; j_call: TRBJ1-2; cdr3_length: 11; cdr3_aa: CASSMNYGYTF; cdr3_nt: TGTGCCAGTAGTATGAACTATGGCTACACCTTC
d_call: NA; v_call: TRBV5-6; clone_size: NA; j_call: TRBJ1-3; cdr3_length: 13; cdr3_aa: CASSSTLGNTIYF; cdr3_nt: TGTGCCAGCAGCTCCACACTGGGAAACACCATATATTTT
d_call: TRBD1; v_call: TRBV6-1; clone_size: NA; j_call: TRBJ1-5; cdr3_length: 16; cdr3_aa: CASSEQDRGGNQPQHF; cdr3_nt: TGTGCCAGCAGTGAGCAGGACAGGGGTGGCAATCAGCCCCAGCATTTT
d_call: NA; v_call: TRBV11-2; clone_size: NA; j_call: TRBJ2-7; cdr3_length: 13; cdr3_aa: CASSPSVQDQQYF; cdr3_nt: TGTGCCAGCAGCCCTTCCGTCCAGGACCAGCAGTACTTC
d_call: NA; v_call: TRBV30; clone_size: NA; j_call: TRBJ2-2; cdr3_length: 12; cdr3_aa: CAWSPDTGELFF; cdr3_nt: TGTGCCTGGAGTCCGGACACCGGGGAGCTGTTTTTT
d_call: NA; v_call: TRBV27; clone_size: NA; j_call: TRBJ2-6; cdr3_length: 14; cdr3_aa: CASSYSSGANVLTF; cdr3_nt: TGTGCCAGCAGTTACTCTTCCGGGGCCAACGTCCTGACTTTC
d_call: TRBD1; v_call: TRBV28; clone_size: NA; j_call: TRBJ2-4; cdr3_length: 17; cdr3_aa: CASSSRTGGMSKNIQYF; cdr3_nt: TGTGCCAGCAGTTCCCGGACAGGGGGAATGTCCAAAAACATTCAGTACTTC
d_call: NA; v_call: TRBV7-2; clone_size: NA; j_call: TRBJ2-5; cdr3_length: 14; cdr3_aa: CASQPLAFQETQYF; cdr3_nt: TGTGCCAGCCAGCCTCTAGCTTTCCAAGAGACCCAGTACTTC
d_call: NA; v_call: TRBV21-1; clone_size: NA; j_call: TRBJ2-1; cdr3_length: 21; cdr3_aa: CASSKDPPGSTRGVRGNEQFF; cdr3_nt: TGTGCCAGCAGCAAGGACCCCCCGGGATCAACGCGGGGGGTTAGGGGAAATGAGCAGTTCTTC
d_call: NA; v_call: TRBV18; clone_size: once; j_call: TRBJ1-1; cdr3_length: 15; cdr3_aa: CASSLRKDSNTEAFF; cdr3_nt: TGTGCCAGCTCACTGCGAAAGGACAGCAACACTGAAGCTTTCTTT
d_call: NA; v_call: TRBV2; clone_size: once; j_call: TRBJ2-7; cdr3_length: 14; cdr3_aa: CASSVRGYTYEQYF; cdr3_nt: TGTGCCAGCAGTGTGCGCGGATACACCTACGAGCAGTACTTC
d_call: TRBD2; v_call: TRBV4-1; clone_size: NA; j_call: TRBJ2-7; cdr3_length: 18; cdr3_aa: CASSQETSGREVGYEQYF; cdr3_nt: TGCGCCAGCAGCCAAGAGACTAGCGGGAGAGAGGTGGGTTACGAGCAGTACTTC
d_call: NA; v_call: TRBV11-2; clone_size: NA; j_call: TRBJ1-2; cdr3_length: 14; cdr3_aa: CASKAGNPNYGYTF; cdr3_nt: TGTGCCAGCAAAGCCGGCAACCCTAACTATGGCTACACCTTC
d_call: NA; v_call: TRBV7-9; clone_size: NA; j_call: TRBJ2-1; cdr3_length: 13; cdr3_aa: CASSLDRIHEQFF; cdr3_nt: TGTGCCAGCAGCTTGGACAGAATACATGAGCAGTTCTTC
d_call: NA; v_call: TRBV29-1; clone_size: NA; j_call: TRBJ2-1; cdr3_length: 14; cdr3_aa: CSVETGLTYNEQFF; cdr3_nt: TGCAGCGTTGAAACGGGACTCACCTACAATGAGCAGTTCTTC
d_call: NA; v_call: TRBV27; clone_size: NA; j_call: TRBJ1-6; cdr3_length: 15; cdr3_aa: CASSYIGTNNSPLHF; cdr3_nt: TGTGCCAGCAGCTACATTGGGACCAACAATTCACCCCTCCACTTT
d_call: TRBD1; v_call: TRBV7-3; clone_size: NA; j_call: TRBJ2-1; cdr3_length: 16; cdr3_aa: CASSNQGARAHNEQFF; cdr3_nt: TGTGCCAGCAGCAACCAGGGGGCGAGAGCCCACAATGAGCAGTTCTTC
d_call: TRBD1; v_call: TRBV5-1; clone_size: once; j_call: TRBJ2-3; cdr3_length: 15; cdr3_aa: CASSFTGTDADTQYF; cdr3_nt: TGCGCCAGCAGCTTTACCGGGACAGATGCAGATACGCAGTATTTT
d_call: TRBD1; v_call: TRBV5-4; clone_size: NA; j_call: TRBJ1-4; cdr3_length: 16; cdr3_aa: CASSLAGGVANEKLFF; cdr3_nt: TGTGCCAGCAGCTTGGCAGGGGGAGTAGCTAATGAAAAACTGTTTTTT
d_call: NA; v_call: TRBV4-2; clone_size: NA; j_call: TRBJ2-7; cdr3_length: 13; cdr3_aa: CASSQELATEQYF; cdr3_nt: TGTGCCAGCAGCCAAGAGCTAGCGACTGAGCAGTACTTC
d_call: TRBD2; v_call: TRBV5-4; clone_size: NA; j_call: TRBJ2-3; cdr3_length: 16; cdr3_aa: CASSVAGTSDGDTQYF; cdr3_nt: TGTGCCAGCAGCGTAGCCGGGACTAGCGACGGAGATACGCAGTATTTT
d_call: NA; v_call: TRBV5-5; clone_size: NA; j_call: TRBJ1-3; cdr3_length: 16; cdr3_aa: CASSLEVRSSGNTIYF; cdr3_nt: TGTGCCAGCAGCTTGGAAGTCAGGAGCTCTGGAAACACCATATATTTT
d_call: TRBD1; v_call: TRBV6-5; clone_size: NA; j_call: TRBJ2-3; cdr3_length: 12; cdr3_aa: CASSRRGDTQYF; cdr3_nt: TGTGCCAGCAGTCGCAGGGGGGATACGCAGTATTTT
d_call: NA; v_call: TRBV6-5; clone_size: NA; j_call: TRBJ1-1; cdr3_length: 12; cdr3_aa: CASSLRGTEAFF; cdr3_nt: TGTGCCAGCAGTTTGAGGGGCACTGAAGCTTTCTTT
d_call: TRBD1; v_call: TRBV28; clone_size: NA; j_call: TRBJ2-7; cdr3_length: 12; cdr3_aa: CASRQGVYEQYF; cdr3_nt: TGTGCCAGCAGGCAGGGGGTCTACGAGCAGTACTTC
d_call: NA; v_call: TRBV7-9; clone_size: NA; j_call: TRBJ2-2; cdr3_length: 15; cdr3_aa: CGFPLGADNTGELFF; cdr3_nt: TGTGGCTTCCCGCTGGGGGCAGACAACACCGGGGAGCTGTTTTTT
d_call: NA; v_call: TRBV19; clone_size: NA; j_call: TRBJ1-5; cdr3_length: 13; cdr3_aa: CASSIVDGQPQHF; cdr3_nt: TGTGCCAGTAGTATAGTTGACGGGCAGCCCCAGCATTTT